Listed below are T cell receptor beta chains from one sample, sequenced in a study of control samples from healthy donors and cancer patients. The assay was immunoSEQ multiplex PCR, and TCRdb's table has in-frame clones only and misses some. This repertoire shows around 170,000 clones, about 91% found once; its top ten account for around 5%. The specimen sequenced was blood. The origin of the receptors is a woman aged 30 to 39 in good health. The CDR3 runs from the conserved cysteine through the conserved F or W. The D gene is left open where the match is weak. Not all rows give a size; the values are once, few, many and, for expanded clones, a class.

J gene: TRBJ1-3
clone size: -
D gene: -
CDR3 length: 13
V gene: TRBV7-9
CDR3 protein: CASSPRTGNTIYF
CDR3 DNA: TGTGCCAGCAGCCCTCGGACTGGAAACACCATATATTTT

J gene: TRBJ2-3
clone size: -
D gene: -
CDR3 length: 14
V gene: TRBV6-6
CDR3 protein: CASTMRVSTDTQYF
CDR3 DNA: TGTGCCAGTACGATGCGGGTTAGCACAGATACGCAGTATTTT

J gene: TRBJ2-6
clone size: -
D gene: -
CDR3 length: 15
V gene: TRBV7-6
CDR3 protein: CASSLGSSGANVLTF
CDR3 DNA: TGTGCCAGCAGCTTAGGCAGCTCTGGGGCCAACGTCCTGACTTTC

J gene: TRBJ2-3
clone size: -
D gene: -
CDR3 length: 15
V gene: TRBV20-1
CDR3 protein: CSASSPGRGTDTQYF
CDR3 DNA: TGCAGTGCTAGTTCGCCCGGGCGCGGCACAGATACGCAGTATTTT

J gene: TRBJ1-5
clone size: -
D gene: -
CDR3 length: 13
V gene: TRBV2
CDR3 protein: CASSEGRRQPQHF
CDR3 DNA: TGTGCCAGCAGTGAGGGTCGACGGCAGCCCCAGCATTTT

J gene: TRBJ2-7
clone size: -
D gene: TRBD1
CDR3 length: 14
V gene: TRBV5-1
CDR3 protein: CASSLGGTAYEQYF
CDR3 DNA: TGCGCCAGCAGCTTGGGTGGGACAGCCTACGAGCAGTACTTC

J gene: TRBJ1-1
clone size: -
D gene: -
CDR3 length: 13
V gene: TRBV6-5
CDR3 protein: CASGKAMNTEAFF
CDR3 DNA: TGTGCCAGCGGAAAGGCGATGAACACTGAAGCTTTCTTT

J gene: TRBJ2-7
clone size: -
D gene: TRBD2
CDR3 length: 17
V gene: TRBV18
CDR3 protein: CASSPPGGLAGAYEQYF
CDR3 DNA: TGTGCCAGCTCACCCCCAGGAGGGCTAGCGGGAGCCTACGAGCAGTACTTC

J gene: TRBJ1-2
clone size: -
D gene: -
CDR3 length: 16
V gene: TRBV15
CDR3 protein: CATSRGEAYNNYGYTF
CDR3 DNA: TGTGCCACCAGCAGAGGTGAAGCGTATAATAACTATGGCTACACCTTC

J gene: TRBJ1-2
clone size: -
D gene: -
CDR3 length: 14
V gene: TRBV29-1
CDR3 protein: CSAGDRRANYGYTF
CDR3 DNA: TGCAGCGCCGGTGACAGGAGAGCTAACTATGGCTACACCTTC

J gene: TRBJ1-3
clone size: -
D gene: -
CDR3 length: 13
V gene: TRBV6-1
CDR3 protein: CASSERPENTIYF
CDR3 DNA: TGTGCCAGCAGTGAAAGGCCCGAGAACACCATATATTTT

J gene: TRBJ2-3
clone size: -
D gene: -
CDR3 length: 16
V gene: TRBV7-9
CDR3 protein: CASSLGSGFRTDTQYF
CDR3 DNA: TGTGCCAGCAGCCTAGGTTCCGGTTTTCGCACAGATACGCAGTATTTT

J gene: TRBJ2-2
clone size: -
D gene: TRBD2
CDR3 length: 19
V gene: TRBV9
CDR3 protein: CASSGHKKRGERNTGELFF
CDR3 DNA: TGTGCCAGCAGCGGACACAAAAAGCGGGGCGAAAGAAACACCGGGGAGCTGTTTTTT

J gene: TRBJ1-4
clone size: -
D gene: TRBD1
CDR3 length: 15
V gene: TRBV19
CDR3 protein: CASSTPGQGHEKLFF
CDR3 DNA: TGTGCCAGTAGCACCCCGGGACAGGGCCATGAAAAACTGTTTTTT

J gene: TRBJ2-3
clone size: -
D gene: -
CDR3 length: 12
V gene: TRBV7-2
CDR3 protein: CASSLTVGTQYF
CDR3 DNA: TGTGCCAGCAGCTTGACCGTCGGTACGCAGTATTTT

J gene: TRBJ1-1
clone size: -
D gene: -
CDR3 length: 14
V gene: TRBV7-2
CDR3 protein: CASSFVSRDTEAFF
CDR3 DNA: TGTGCCAGCAGCTTCGTCTCACGGGACACTGAAGCTTTCTTT

J gene: TRBJ1-3
clone size: -
D gene: -
CDR3 length: 13
V gene: TRBV11-2
CDR3 protein: CASSFWTGNTIYF
CDR3 DNA: TGTGCCAGCAGCTTTTGGACTGGAAACACCATATATTTT

J gene: TRBJ2-3
clone size: -
D gene: -
CDR3 length: 17
V gene: TRBV4-1
CDR3 protein: CASSPPGGGTSTDTQYF
CDR3 DNA: TGCGCCAGCAGCCCCCCAGGGGGAGGGACGAGCACAGATACGCAGTATTTT

J gene: TRBJ2-1
clone size: few
D gene: TRBD2
CDR3 length: 11
V gene: TRBV5-1
CDR3 protein: CASGGDNEQFF
CDR3 DNA: TGCGCCAGCGGGGGGGACAATGAGCAGTTCTTC

J gene: TRBJ2-5
clone size: once
D gene: TRBD2
CDR3 length: 17
V gene: TRBV7-2
CDR3 protein: CASSLRGLAGDRETQYF
CDR3 DNA: TGTGCCAGCAGCTTAAGGGGACTAGCGGGGGACCGGGAGACCCAGTACTTC

J gene: TRBJ2-3
clone size: -
D gene: TRBD2
CDR3 length: 18
V gene: TRBV19
CDR3 protein: CASSISSRTSESTDTQYF
CDR3 DNA: TGTGCCAGTTCAATCTCCTCGCGGACTAGCGAGAGCACAGATACGCAGTATTTT

J gene: TRBJ2-7
clone size: -
D gene: -
CDR3 length: 12
V gene: TRBV5-1
CDR3 protein: CASSLTGAEQYF
CDR3 DNA: TGCGCCAGCAGCTTGACGGGGGCCGAGCAGTACTTC

J gene: TRBJ2-3
clone size: -
D gene: TRBD2
CDR3 length: 16
V gene: TRBV5-1
CDR3 protein: CASSSTGLAGTDTQYF
CDR3 DNA: TGCGCCAGCAGCAGTACCGGACTAGCGGGCACAGATACGCAGTATTTT

J gene: TRBJ1-5
clone size: -
D gene: -
CDR3 length: 15
V gene: TRBV11-2
CDR3 protein: CASSLVPGGNQPQHF
CDR3 DNA: TGTGCCAGCAGCTTAGTGCCAGGGGGCAATCAGCCCCAGCATTTT

J gene: TRBJ1-3
clone size: -
D gene: -
CDR3 length: 15
V gene: TRBV19
CDR3 protein: CASSPLSGSGNTIYF
CDR3 DNA: TGTGCCAGTAGCCCCCTATCTGGGTCTGGAAACACCATATATTTT

J gene: TRBJ1-1
clone size: -
D gene: -
CDR3 length: 13
V gene: TRBV25-1
CDR3 protein: CASSESGPGQAFF
CDR3 DNA: TGTGCCAGCAGTGAATCGGGTCCGGGCCAAGCTTTCTTT

J gene: TRBJ1-2
clone size: -
D gene: -
CDR3 length: 17
V gene: TRBV7-8
CDR3 protein: CASSLVPGTVLNYGYTF
CDR3 DNA: TGTGCCAGCAGCTTGGTTCCCGGGACGGTGCTTAACTATGGCTACACCTTC

J gene: TRBJ2-7
clone size: once
D gene: TRBD1
CDR3 length: 14
V gene: TRBV28
CDR3 protein: CASSLGTGGYEQYF
CDR3 DNA: TGTGCCAGCAGTTTGGGGACAGGAGGATACGAGCAGTACTTC

J gene: TRBJ2-7
clone size: -
D gene: TRBD2
CDR3 length: 15
V gene: TRBV6-5
CDR3 protein: CASSYSGLAIHEQYF
CDR3 DNA: TGTGCCAGCAGTTACTCGGGACTAGCGATCCACGAGCAGTACTTC

J gene: TRBJ2-5
clone size: once
D gene: -
CDR3 length: 15
V gene: TRBV7-2
CDR3 protein: CASSLQASFPETQYF
CDR3 DNA: TGTGCCAGCAGCTTACAGGCTAGTTTCCCAGAGACCCAGTACTTC

J gene: TRBJ1-1
clone size: -
D gene: TRBD1
CDR3 length: 16
V gene: TRBV5-1
CDR3 protein: CASSLKGQGLGTEAFF
CDR3 DNA: TGCGCCAGCAGCTTGAAGGGACAGGGCCTAGGGACTGAAGCTTTCTTT

J gene: TRBJ2-7
clone size: -
D gene: TRBD2
CDR3 length: 15
V gene: TRBV7-7
CDR3 protein: CASSLASGRSYEQYF
CDR3 DNA: TGTGCTAGCAGCTTAGCCAGCGGGAGGTCCTACGAGCAGTACTTC

J gene: TRBJ1-4
clone size: once
D gene: -
CDR3 length: 12
V gene: TRBV5-4
CDR3 protein: CASRLDSEKLFF
CDR3 DNA: TGTGCCAGCAGACTTGACAGCGAAAAACTGTTTTTT

J gene: TRBJ2-6
clone size: -
D gene: -
CDR3 length: 11
V gene: TRBV29-1
CDR3 protein: CSVTQLGVLTF
CDR3 DNA: TGCAGCGTCACCCAGCTGGGCGTCCTGACTTTC

J gene: TRBJ2-3
clone size: -
D gene: -
CDR3 length: 16
V gene: TRBV3-1/TRBV3-2
CDR3 protein: CASSQEERGSTDTQYF
CDR3 DNA: TGTGCCAGCAGCCAAGAGGAGAGGGGAAGCACAGATACGCAGTATTTT

J gene: TRBJ1-5
clone size: -
D gene: -
CDR3 length: 13
V gene: TRBV19
CDR3 protein: CASSPPGAQPQHF
CDR3 DNA: TGTGCCAGTAGTCCCCCAGGGGCACAGCCCCAGCATTTT

J gene: TRBJ2-2
clone size: -
D gene: -
CDR3 length: 13
V gene: TRBV27
CDR3 protein: CASSSRNTGELFF
CDR3 DNA: TGTGCCAGCAGTTCCCGGAACACCGGGGAGCTGTTTTTT

J gene: TRBJ2-3
clone size: -
D gene: TRBD2
CDR3 length: 16
V gene: TRBV3-1/TRBV3-2
CDR3 protein: CASSHLTSGLTDTQYF
CDR3 DNA: TGTGCCAGCAGCCACCTCACTAGCGGCCTCACAGATACGCAGTATTTT

J gene: TRBJ1-5
clone size: -
D gene: -
CDR3 length: 14
V gene: TRBV19
CDR3 protein: CASSITGGNQPQHF
CDR3 DNA: TGTGCCAGTAGTATCACAGGAGGCAATCAGCCCCAGCATTTT

J gene: TRBJ2-1
clone size: -
D gene: TRBD2
CDR3 length: 14
V gene: TRBV12-5
CDR3 protein: CASGYGTSGGEQFF
CDR3 DNA: TGTGCTAGTGGCTACGGGACTAGCGGGGGTGAGCAGTTCTTC

J gene: TRBJ2-3
clone size: -
D gene: TRBD1
CDR3 length: 15
V gene: TRBV18
CDR3 protein: CASSPGQGGADTQYF
CDR3 DNA: TGTGCCAGCTCACCGGGACAGGGGGGCGCAGATACGCAGTATTTT

J gene: TRBJ1-2
clone size: -
D gene: TRBD1
CDR3 length: 15
V gene: TRBV2
CDR3 protein: CASQLTGELVYGYTF
CDR3 DNA: TGTGCCAGCCAACTTACAGGGGAGTTAGTGTATGGCTACACCTTC

J gene: TRBJ1-1
clone size: -
D gene: -
CDR3 length: 16
V gene: TRBV11-3
CDR3 protein: CASSLEMGRMGTEAFF
CDR3 DNA: TGTGCCAGCAGCTTAGAAATGGGACGGATGGGCACTGAAGCTTTCTTT

J gene: TRBJ2-1
clone size: -
D gene: -
CDR3 length: 13
V gene: TRBV5-1
CDR3 protein: CASSLAPDNEQFF
CDR3 DNA: TGCGCCAGCAGCTTGGCCCCGGACAATGAGCAGTTCTTC

J gene: TRBJ2-1
clone size: -
D gene: -
CDR3 length: 12
V gene: TRBV6-6
CDR3 protein: CASSYKPNEQFF
CDR3 DNA: TGTGCCAGCAGTTACAAGCCCAATGAGCAGTTCTTC

J gene: TRBJ1-5
clone size: few
D gene: -
CDR3 length: 16
V gene: TRBV6-2/TRBV6-3
CDR3 protein: CASSYGRSYSNQPQHF
CDR3 DNA: TGTGCCAGCAGTTACGGTCGGAGTTATAGCAATCAGCCCCAGCATTTT

J gene: TRBJ2-3
clone size: -
D gene: -
CDR3 length: 13
V gene: TRBV27
CDR3 protein: CASSLGWSDTQYF
CDR3 DNA: TGTGCCAGCAGTTTGGGATGGTCAGATACGCAGTATTTT

J gene: TRBJ1-4
clone size: -
D gene: -
CDR3 length: 16
V gene: TRBV6-5
CDR3 protein: CASSYSGITTNEKLFF
CDR3 DNA: TGTGCCAGCAGTTACTCGGGGATTACAACTAATGAAAAACTGTTTTTT

J gene: TRBJ1-5
clone size: -
D gene: -
CDR3 length: 13
V gene: TRBV19
CDR3 protein: CASGKAKNQPQHF
CDR3 DNA: TGTGCCAGTGGAAAAGCTAAAAATCAGCCCCAGCATTTT

J gene: TRBJ1-5
clone size: -
D gene: -
CDR3 length: 15
V gene: TRBV5-6
CDR3 protein: CASSLRGPRSQPQHF
CDR3 DNA: TGTGCCAGCAGCTTGAGGGGTCCGCGGAGTCAGCCCCAGCATTTT

J gene: TRBJ1-4
clone size: -
D gene: -
CDR3 length: 14
V gene: TRBV4-1
CDR3 protein: CASSQASSNEKLFF
CDR3 DNA: TGCGCCAGCAGCCAAGCTAGCAGTAATGAAAAACTGTTTTTT

J gene: TRBJ2-6
clone size: -
D gene: -
CDR3 length: 19
V gene: TRBV5-6
CDR3 protein: CASSLERLGALPGANVLTF
CDR3 DNA: TGTGCCAGCAGCTTAGAGCGGCTGGGGGCTCTCCCCGGGGCCAACGTCCTGACTTTC